This T cell receptor beta chain was obtained from a study of shared clonotypes between healthy human individuals. The CDR3 loop spans 17 amino acids. Losses at the gene ends were 0 bases for V and 4 bases for J; bases not matched to a gene: 9. Germline CDR1 reads SGHRS; CDR2 reads YFSETQ. TCRdb's copy holds only in-frame clones and misses some; the assay was immunoSEQ multiplex PCR. The data hold 600,000 to 800,000 clones, with roughly 72% observed a single time. The receptor's source is a woman under 40 in good health. The source material was memory CD4+ T cells sorted from blood. Specified subset: CD45RA-negative fraction. The chain joins TRBV5-1 to TRBJ2-3, with TRBD2 matching 9 bases. DNA for the CDR3: TGCGCCAGCAGCTTGGGTAATAGCGGGAGTGCCGCAGATACGCAGTATTTT. Its translation is CASSLGNSGSAADTQYF. The full variable domain, completed using reference TRBV5-1 and TRBJ2-3, is KAGVTQTPRYLIKTRGQQVTLSCSPISGHRSVSWYQQTPGQGLQFLFEYFSETQRNKGNFPGRFSGRQFSNSRSEMNVSTLELGDSALYLCASSLGNSGSAADTQYFGPGTRLTVL.